Below are 17 T cell receptor beta chains sequenced from a single sample in a study of T cell responses to AZD1222 COVID-19 vaccine. Profiling relied on immunoSEQ multiplex PCR, and the TCRdb table lists in-frame clones only, not all of them. The profile shows over 110,000 clones, about 92% of them singletons. Material: peripheral blood, obtained after recovery from COVID-19. Receptors were obtained from an adult who had recovered from COVID-19.

This chain links TRBV6-5 with TRBJ1-4; no reliable D call. V was pared by 8 bases and J by 3 bases, with 10 bases between. The CDR3 contains 13 residues. The germline V gene encodes CDR1 MNHEY and CDR2 SVGAGI. CDR3 loop: CASRIRANEKLFF. In nucleotides, the CDR3 is TGTGCCAGCCGCATCCGGGCTAATGAAAAACTGTTTTTT.

The V and J genes are TRBV5-1 and TRBJ2-7; D remains ambiguous. Trimming shortened V by 0 bases and J by 5 bases, and 15 bases separated the two germline ends. The CDR3 loop spans 15 amino acids. Germline CDR1 reads SGHRS; CDR2 reads YFSETQ. The CDR3 nucleotides are TGCGCCAGCAGCTTGGAGCAAGCGCGAATCAACGAGCAGTACTTC. This translates into CASSLEQARINEQYF.

J is TRBJ2-7 and V is TRBV28, with TRBD2 matching 11 bases. This CDR3 has 15 amino acids. The junction had 4 bases not matched to a gene; V was cut back by 6 bases and J by 0 bases. CDR1 and CDR2 from the germline V gene are MDHEN and SYDVKM. The CDR3 DNA is TGTGCCAGCAGCCTTAGCGGGAGGGCCTCCTACGAGCAGTACTTC. Its protein product is CASSLSGRASYEQYF. The variable domain in full, with the rest retrieved from reference TRBV28 and TRBJ2-7, is DVKVTQSSRYLVKRTGEKVFLECVQDMDHENMFWYRQDPGLGLRLIYFSYDVKMKEKGDIPEGYSVSREKKERFSLILESASTNQTSMYLCASSLSGRASYEQYFGPGTRLTVT.

The chain carries TRBV4-1 and TRBJ2-5; 14 positions match TRBD2. The CDR3 extends over 17 amino acids. Trimming at V came to 3 bases and at J to 6 bases, leaving 9 bases not matched to a gene. Germline loops: CDR1 MGHRA, CDR2 YSYEKL. The CDR3 DNA reads TGCGCCAGCAGCCACGGACTAGCGGGAGGAAACTTGAAGACCCAGTACTTC. Amino acid sequence: CASSHGLAGGNLKTQYF.

V and J are TRBV5-1 and TRBJ1-1; D possibly corresponds to TRBD1 (5 bases). The V gene lost 2 bases and the J gene lost 7 bases, with 15 bases spanning the gap. This CDR3 region has 14 residues. Germline CDR1 is SGHRS and CDR2 is YFSETQ. The CDR3 DNA reads TGCGCCAGCAGCTTTTACCGCAGGGAAGATGAAGCTTTCTTT. It codes for CASSFYRREDEAFF.

The chain uses TRBV5-5 and TRBJ1-2; D may be TRBD1 (5 bases). CDR3 length: 13 amino acids. Germline CDR1 is SGHKS and CDR2 is YYEKEE (reference sequence). The V and J ends lost 1 base and 4 bases respectively, with 8 bases between them. The CDR3: CASSLPGTYGYTF. CDR3 bases: TGTGCCAGCAGCTTGCCGGGGACCTATGGCTACACCTTC.

The J gene is TRBJ2-2, the V gene TRBV25-1; 7 positions match TRBD2. Germline loops: CDR1 MGHDK, CDR2 SYGVNS. The CDR3 is 15 amino acids. Trimming at V came to 6 bases and at J to 3 bases, leaving 7 bases not matched to a gene. This CDR3 reads CASSASGGDTGELFF. The CDR3 DNA is TGTGCCAGCAGCGCTAGCGGAGGGGACACCGGGGAGCTGTTTTTT.

The V and J genes are TRBV28 and TRBJ1-5, with D hard to call. V was cut by 8 bases and J by 11 bases, with 10 bases left in between. The CDR3 loop spans 10 amino acids. Germline assignment: CDR1 MDHEN and CDR2 SYDVKM. The CDR3 coding sequence is TGTGCCAGCGGGTCGGGGACCCAGCATTTT. Its protein is CASGSGTQHF.

This sequence joins TRBV7-3 and TRBJ2-1; 8 bases align to TRBD2. V was clipped by 6 bases and J by 4 bases; unmatched bases: 8. The CDR3 is 15 residues long. Looked up from germline, CDR1 is SGHTA and CDR2 is FQGTGA. CDR3 residues: CASSFPGLGYNEQFF. The CDR3 DNA sequence: TGTGCCAGCAGTTTCCCGGGACTAGGTTACAATGAGCAGTTCTTC.

The chain has TRBV7-3 and TRBJ2-7; D gene unclear. CDR1 SGHTA and CDR2 FQGTGA come from the germline V gene. V was pared by 4 bases and J by 3 bases, with 7 bases between. The CDR3 has 12 amino acids. The chain's CDR3 is CASSSVYYEQYF. The CDR3 region has the DNA TGTGCCAGCAGCTCCGTCTACTACGAGCAGTACTTC.

This clone has only one observation. The chain joins TRBV15 to TRBJ2-1; no firm D call. Trimming stripped 6 bases from V and 9 bases from J, with 9 bases between. Germline CDR1 reads LNHNV; CDR2 reads YYDKDF (reference sequence). CDR3 length equals 11 residues. The CDR3 sequence: CATSVAGEQFF. The CDR3, as DNA: TGTGCCACCAGTGTAGCCGGTGAGCAGTTCTTC.

V gene TRBV27 combines with J gene TRBJ2-1; TRBD2 aligns across 9 bases. The CDR3 has 17 amino acids. The V and J ends lost 5 bases and 0 bases, in that order; junction bases with no gene match: 8. Germline CDR1 reads MNHEY; CDR2 reads SMNVEV (reference sequence). In nucleotides, the CDR3 is TGTGCCAGCAGTCCGTACCTAGCGGGAACCTCCTACAATGAGCAGTTCTTC. This gives the protein CASSPYLAGTSYNEQFF.

The V and J genes are TRBV3-1 (or the pseudogene TRBV3-2) and TRBJ1-2; possibly TRBD1 for D (5 bases). Germline V gene lookup returns CDR1 LGHDT and CDR2 YNNKEL (reference sequence). With 4 bases removed from V and 4 bases from J, the gap between germline ends came to 16 bases. This CDR3 has 15 residues. DNA of the CDR3: TGTGCCAGCAGCCCCGGAGGGGACTCCGTCTATGGCTACACCTTC. It yields the protein CASSPGGDSVYGYTF.

This chain uses TRBV9 with TRBJ2-3; D remains unclear. This CDR3 region has 10 residues. V was clipped by 6 bases and J by 5 bases, with 4 bases between them. From germline, CDR1 is SGDLS and CDR2 YYNGEE. CDR3 bases: TGTGCCAGCAAAGGAGATACGCAGTATTTT. This gives the protein CASKGDTQYF.

The rearrangement links TRBV10-1 to TRBJ1-2; D unclear. Germline CDR1 reads WNHNN; CDR2 reads SYGVQD (reference sequence). This CDR3 has 13 residues. V was clipped by 6 bases and J by 5 bases, with 13 bases between them. The CDR3 loop is CASSEQGSYGYTF. CDR3 bases: TGCGCCAGCAGCGAACAAGGGTCTTATGGCTACACCTTC.

The rearrangement links TRBV5-1 to TRBJ2-1; the D is unclear. This CDR3 spans 17 amino acids. Germline V gene data show CDR1 as SGHRS and CDR2 as YFSETQ. Deletions cut 0 bases from V and 0 bases from J, with 13 bases between. The CDR3 region is CASSLGPRSSSYNEQFF. The CDR3 region has the DNA TGCGCCAGCAGCTTGGGCCCCCGTTCCAGCTCCTACAATGAGCAGTTCTTC.

J is TRBJ2-3 and V is TRBV5-1; 9 bases align to TRBD1. The CDR3 loop spans 14 amino acids. V was pared by 0 bases and J by 4 bases, with 0 bases of the junction left unmatched. Germline CDR1 reads SGHRS; CDR2 reads YFSETQ. CDR3 in amino acids: CASSLGQGADTQYF. CDR3 coding DNA: TGCGCCAGCAGCTTGGGACAGGGGGCAGATACGCAGTATTTT.